The rows below give T cell receptor beta chains drawn from one sample of a study of T cells in Graves' hyperthyroidism and ophthalmopathy. From the multiplex PCR reads, TCRdb called clonotypes with MiXCR, one entry per CDR3 protein. The table shows about 270,000 distinct CDR3 sequences, with nearly 15% occurring only once. Sequencing was performed on blood. The source of these receptors is a woman between 50 and 59 years old with Graves' hyperthyroidism that later progressed to Graves' ophthalmopathy. CDR3s include the opening cysteine and the closing phenylalanine or tryptophan. The D gene is left open where the match is weak. Rows may omit the clone size; those that give it use once, few, many or a size class.

size	D	V	length	J	DNA	CDR3
many	TRBD2	TRBV2	12	TRBJ2-7	TGTGCCAGTAGCGGGAGTGGGTCGTCGCAGTACTTC	CASSGSGSSQYF
many	TRBD2	TRBV18	16	TRBJ2-5	TGTGCCAGCTCACCGGCCGGACTAGCAATTCAAGAGACCCAGTACTTC	CASSPAGLAIQETQYF
many	TRBD2	TRBV2	15	TRBJ2-1	TGTGCCAGCAGTGAGACTAGCGGGAGAGCTGGTGAGCAGTTCTTC	CASSETSGRAGEQFF
NA	TRBD2	TRBV6-2/TRBV6-3	15	TRBJ2-7	TGTGCCAGCAGTTACTCTAAACTAGCGGGATACGAGCAGTACTTC	CASSYSKLAGYEQYF
many	TRBD1	TRBV9	14	TRBJ1-2	TGTGCCAGCAGCCCACAGGACAGGGCCTATGGCTACACCTTC	CASSPQDRAYGYTF
many	NA	TRBV10-1	15	TRBJ2-3	TGCGCCAGCAGTGAGTCGGGGGTTACCGCGGATACGCAGTATTTT	CASSESGVTADTQYF
many	TRBD2	TRBV5-1	14	TRBJ2-3	TGCGCCAGCACCCAAGGGACTACTACAGATACGCAGTATTTT	CASTQGTTTDTQYF
many	NA	TRBV3-1	15	TRBJ1-2	TGTGCCAGCAGCCAAGGCCCAGGGCTTAACTATGGCTACACCTTC	CASSQGPGLNYGYTF
many	TRBD1	TRBV6-1	15	TRBJ2-5	TGTGCCAGCAGTACCCCCCGGGGACAGCAAGAGACCCAGTACTTC	CASSTPRGQQETQYF
many	NA	TRBV7-9	14	TRBJ2-4	TGCGCCAGCAGCTTGGGTCTAGCCAAAAACATTCAGTACTTC	CASSLGLAKNIQYF
many	NA	TRBV10-3	15	TRBJ2-2	TGTGCCATCAGTGCGGAACTGTTCAACACCGGGGAGCTGTTTTTT	CAISAELFNTGELFF
few	NA	TRBV13	13	TRBJ2-3	TGTGCCAGCAGTTCCAGGGATACAGATACGCAGTATTTT	CASSSRDTDTQYF
many	TRBD1	TRBV15	16	TRBJ1-5	TGTGCCACCAGCGAGTACAGGGGGAGTAGCAATCAGCCCCAGCATTTT	CATSEYRGSSNQPQHF
many	TRBD2	TRBV6-1	13	TRBJ2-7	TGTGCCAGCATGGGATCTAGCGGCTACGAGCAGTACTTC	CASMGSSGYEQYF
many	TRBD1	TRBV10-2	14	TRBJ1-3	TGCGCCAGCAGTCCCGGGACAGGGGGAAACACCATATATTTT	CASSPGTGGNTIYF
many	NA	TRBV9	11	TRBJ1-2	TGTGCCAGCAGCGGCCCGCAAGGCTACACCTTC	CASSGPQGYTF
many	TRBD2	TRBV5-8	16	TRBJ2-1	TGTGCCAGCAGCTTGGCAGGTAGCGGGAGGGGCCATGAGCAGTTCTTC	CASSLAGSGRGHEQFF
many	NA	TRBV11-2	15	TRBJ1-2	TGTGCCAGCAGCGGGGTGGATCCGACTAACTATGGCTACACCTTC	CASSGVDPTNYGYTF
many	NA	TRBV27	14	TRBJ2-5	TGTGCCAGCAGTATACTCGGGGGCGGGGAGACCCAGTACTTC	CASSILGGGETQYF
NA	TRBD2	TRBV19	20	TRBJ2-4	TGTGCCAGTAGTATCCTAGGCGGGAGGGCCTGGGATCGAGCCAAAAACATTCAGTACTTC	CASSILGGRAWDRAKNIQYF
many	NA	TRBV20-1	13	TRBJ2-7	TGCAGTGCTAGTTTAGGGGGGCGCTACGAGCAGTACTTC	CSASLGGRYEQYF
NA	TRBD1	TRBV2	16	TRBJ2-1	TGTGCCAGCAGACTAGCAGGGGGCTCGGGTTGGGGTGAGCAGTTCTTC	CASRLAGGSGWGEQFF
many	NA	TRBV7-3	13	TRBJ2-1	TGTGCCAGCAGCCCCCTCCACGACAATGAGCAGTTCTTC	CASSPLHDNEQFF
few	NA	TRBV11-2	15	TRBJ2-5	TGTGCCAGCAGCCAAGCGACCCGGTTTCAAGAGACCCAGTACTTC	CASSQATRFQETQYF
many	TRBD1	TRBV20-1	14	TRBJ2-3	TGCAGTGCTGGGGACAGCCGGAGCACAGATACGCAGTATTTT	CSAGDSRSTDTQYF
many	TRBD2	TRBV9	16	TRBJ2-7	TGTGCCAGCAGCCCCGGGACTAGCGGGAGGGCCGACGAGCAGTACTTC	CASSPGTSGRADEQYF
many	TRBD1	TRBV5-1	15	TRBJ2-7	TGCGCCAGCAGCAGTAGACAGGGGGCGAGGTACGAGCAGTACTTC	CASSSRQGARYEQYF
NA	TRBD2	TRBV6-1	14	TRBJ2-1	TGTGCCAGCATGCTAGCGGGAGTTGAGGATGAGCAGCTCTTC	CASMLAGVEDEQLF
NA	NA	TRBV20-1	14	TRBJ1-2	TGCAGTGCTCAAAAGGACGGAGCTAACTATGGCTACACCTTC	CSAQKDGANYGYTF
many	TRBD2	TRBV7-9	15	TRBJ2-7	TGTGCCAGCAGCTGGCTAGCGGGAGAAATCTACGAGCAGTACTTC	CASSWLAGEIYEQYF
many	NA	TRBV2	13	TRBJ2-5	TGTGCCAGCAATGTTCAGGGTGAAGAGACCCAGTACTTC	CASNVQGEETQYF
many	NA	TRBV11-1	12	TRBJ2-7	TGTGCCAGCGGCAGGATCTCCTACGAGCAGTACTTC	CASGRISYEQYF
many	NA	TRBV20-1	15	TRBJ2-5	TGCAGTGCTAGAGATCCCGGACTATCACAAGAGACCCAGTACTTC	CSARDPGLSQETQYF